The T cell receptor beta chain under discussion was sequenced for a study of OX40 agonist ivuxolimab in advanced cancers. Overall study context: As their treatment, patients were administered ivuxolimab, an agonistic anti-OX40 (CD134) antibody.

TCRdb's table, derived via immunoSEQ multiplex PCR, lists solely in-frame clones and lacks some. The table has roughly 48,000 clones, about four fifths seen once. Patients with a history of autoimmune disease or on systemic immunosuppression were excluded. This clone was seen once. Its matching antigen is unknown. Whole-study results and caveats: Partial responders treated at 0.1-3.0 mg/kg exhibited clonal expansion among the lowest measured. On average, CD8+ T cells showed a greater number of expanded clones than CD4+.

CDR1 and CDR2 (germline): MNHNS, SASEGT. The CDR3 loop spans 15 amino acids. Trimming left V 7 bases short and J 5 bases short, with 20 bases between. The chain recombines TRBV6-1 with TRBJ1-1; D might be TRBD1 (6 bases). This TCR was sampled from an adult with an advanced solid tumor such as melanoma, head and neck, liver or kidney cancer. The specimen was CD4+ or CD8+ T cells sorted from blood, collected in a trial of the OX40 agonist ivuxolimab. CDR3 protein: CASTVGGRLRTEAFF. Here the CDR3 DNA reads TGTGCCAGCACCGTTGGGGGGCGCCTTAGAACTGAAGCTTTCTTT.